Below, 2 T cell receptor beta chains from the same sample are listed, as sequenced in a study of shared clonotypes between healthy human individuals. The table came from immunoSEQ multiplex PCR; TCRdb's copy has only in-frame clones and leaves some out. This sample has about 2 million clones; approximately 95% occur once, and the top ten carry less than 1.5%. CD45RO negativity and positive selection for CCR7 defined naive CD8 cells, a population that excluded terminally differentiated effector memory CD45RA+ cells. Sequencing used naive CD8+ T cells sorted from blood. The receptor set was obtained from a man younger than 35 in good health.

The CDR3 loop is CASSLPLDNEQFF. The CDR3 DNA reads as TGTGCCAGCAGTTTACCCTTGGACAATGAGCAGTTCTTC. J is TRBJ2-1 and V is TRBV27; no reliable D call. Trimming left V 2 bases short and J 5 bases short, with 7 bases between. This CDR3 spans 13 amino acids. Germline CDR1 is MNHEY and CDR2 is SMNVEV (reference sequence).

The chain carries TRBV29-1 and TRBJ1-2; 8 bases are shared with TRBD1. Germline V gene lookup returns CDR1 SQVTM and CDR2 ANQGSEA. The junction had 15 bases not matched to a gene; V was cut back by 2 bases and J by 4 bases. There are 17 residues in the CDR3. The CDR3 region is CSVENLGQAVPSYGYTF. The DNA for the CDR3 is TGCAGCGTTGAAAACTTGGGACAGGCGGTCCCCTCCTATGGCTACACCTTC.